What follows are 26 T cell receptor beta chains derived from one specimen sequenced in a study of T cell responses to AZD1222 COVID-19 vaccine. Libraries were prepared by immunoSEQ multiplex PCR; TCRdb keeps only in-frame clonotypes and omits some of them. The repertoire has approximately 120,000 clones, 80% to 90% of them found once; the top ten carry about 29%. Material: peripheral blood, obtained 28 days after the second AZD1222 dose. The origin of the receptors is an adult who received the AZD1222 COVID-19 vaccine.

The chain is built from TRBV3-1 (or the pseudogene TRBV3-2) and TRBJ2-5; 9 bases are a match to TRBD2. The germline V gene has CDR1 LGHDT and CDR2 YNNKEL (reference sequence). V was pared by 2 bases and J by 4 bases, with 11 bases of the junction left unmatched. CDR3 length: 17 residues. The CDR3 region has the DNA TGTGCCAGCAGCCAACAAGCAAGCGGGGGGCGGAGAGAGACCCAGTACTTC. Its protein product is CASSQQASGGRRETQYF.

V gene TRBV7-2 combines with J gene TRBJ2-7; TRBD1 aligns across 10 bases. Losses at the gene ends were 4 bases for V and 3 bases for J; bases not matched to a gene: 6. The CDR3 spans 15 residues. CDR1 SGHTA and CDR2 FQGNSA come from the germline V gene. The CDR3 coding sequence is TGTGCCAGCAGCTCTCGCGGGGACAGGGGCTACGAGCAGTACTTC. Translation gives CASSSRGDRGYEQYF.

The rearrangement links TRBV18 to TRBJ1-1; D is uncertain. The CDR3 loop spans 16 amino acids. V was cut by 3 bases and J by 0 bases, with 14 bases left in between. CDR1 and CDR2 from the germline V gene are KGHSH and LQKENI. CDR3 loop: CASSPRVVRLNTEAFF. The CDR3 DNA sequence: TGTGCCAGCTCACCTCGCGTTGTCCGGTTGAACACTGAAGCTTTCTTT.

The V and J genes are TRBV7-9 and TRBJ2-7; D call uncertain. There are 15 residues in the CDR3. V was clipped by 6 bases and J by 0 bases, with 15 bases between them. The germline V gene encodes CDR1 SEHNR and CDR2 FQNEAQ (reference sequence). The CDR3 DNA reads as TGTGCCAGCAGGTCCCGAGGCACCGACTCCTACGAGCAGTACTTC. It codes for CASRSRGTDSYEQYF.

This clone occurred once. The junction does not match germline at one end; this may be a read error. The chain links TRBV23-1 to TRBJ2-7; 12 bases agree with TRBD1. TRBV23-1 is an open reading frame whose function is uncertain. This CDR3 is built from 16 residues. CDR3 sequence reads: CASSQPGQGASYKQYF. CDR3 DNA sequence: TGCGCCAGCAGTCAACCGGGACAGGGGGCCTCCTACAAGCAGTACTTC.

The sample holds a few counts of this clone. The chain is built from TRBV5-4 and TRBJ2-2; D perhaps matches TRBD2 (6 bases). The germline V and J ends were trimmed by 4 bases and 1 base, with 14 bases remaining between them. The CDR3 contains 16 residues. In germline, CDR1 is SGHNT, CDR2 YYREEE (reference sequence). Here the CDR3 reads CASSRWGEGNTGELFF. Written as DNA, the CDR3 is TGTGCCAGCAGCAGGTGGGGGGAAGGGAACACCGGGGAGCTGTTTTTT.

The chain recombines TRBV11-1 with TRBJ2-5, with unresolved D. The V gene lost 4 bases and the J gene lost 2 bases, with 11 bases spanning the gap. This CDR3 has 14 amino acids. The germline gives CDR1 SGHAT, CDR2 FQDESV (reference sequence). CDR3 amino acids: CASSSPSYQETQYF. In DNA form, the CDR3 reads TGTGCCAGCAGCTCGCCGTCTTATCAAGAGACCCAGTACTTC.

The rearrangement links TRBV7-9 to TRBJ2-7, with D possibly being TRBD1 (6 bases). V lost 0 bases to trimming and J lost 13 bases, with 25 bases between them. In germline, CDR1 is SEHNR, CDR2 FQNEAQ (reference sequence). The length of the CDR3 is 16 residues. The CDR3: CASSLATTGALSLSYF. For the CDR3, the DNA is TGTGCCAGCAGCTTAGCGACGACAGGAGCCCTTTCATTGAGCTACTTC.

This chain connects TRBV6-5 to TRBJ2-2; D is unclear. Trimming pared 8 bases from V and 1 base from J, leaving 14 bases between. The CDR3 has 15 amino acids. Germline CDR1 MNHEY, CDR2 SVGAGI. Here the CDR3 DNA reads TGTGCCAGCGTTATTGGCACGTTGAACACCGGGGAGCTGTTTTTT. It encodes CASVIGTLNTGELFF.

This clone came up once. V and J are TRBV30 and TRBJ1-4, with no clear D. The CDR3 runs 13 residues. In germline, CDR1 is GTSNPN, CDR2 SVGIG (reference sequence). The V end was cut by 3 bases, the J end by 4 bases, with 9 bases between. The CDR3 coding sequence is TGTGCCTGGAGAGGGCAGCTTAATGAAAAACTGTTTTTT. Its translation is CAWRGQLNEKLFF.

The gene calls are TRBV7-8 and TRBJ2-3; TRBD2 agrees at 7 bases. Germline trimming cut 0 bases from V and 2 bases from J; bases unmatched to any gene: 2. The CDR3 contains 15 residues. The V gene's germline CDR1 is SGHVS and CDR2 FQNEAQ. In DNA, the CDR3 is TGTGCCAGCAGCTTAGCGGGGGGGACCACAGATACGCAGTATTTT. It specifies CASSLAGGTTDTQYF.

V and J are TRBV20-1 and TRBJ1-2, with a tentative D call TRBD1 (5 bases). CDR3 length equals 11 residues. V lost 3 bases and J lost 8, with 10 bases in between. CDR1 and CDR2 (germline): DFQATT, SNEGSKA (reference sequence). CDR3 region: CSASREGGYTF. The CDR3 DNA reads as TGCAGTGCTAGCAGGGAAGGAGGCTACACCTTC.

The chain employs TRBV5-1 and TRBJ2-2; no reliable D call. CDR3 length: 14 residues. Germline CDR1 reads SGHRS; CDR2 reads YFSETQ. V was trimmed by 0 bases and J by 8 bases, leaving 11 bases between them. The CDR3: CASSLEAPRGELFF. As DNA, the CDR3 is TGCGCCAGCAGCTTGGAGGCCCCCAGAGGGGAGCTGTTTTTT.

This clone was seen just once. The rearrangement links TRBV28 to TRBJ1-5; no definite D call. V dropped 5 bases and J dropped 4 bases, with 18 bases sitting between them. This CDR3 spans 16 amino acids. Germline assignment: CDR1 MDHEN and CDR2 SYDVKM. As DNA, the CDR3 is TGTGCCAGCAGTCCCCATCCCGGGCTATGGAATCAGCCCCAGCATTTT. It yields the protein CASSPHPGLWNQPQHF.

The V and J genes are TRBV6-1 and TRBJ2-1; D tentatively reads TRBD1 or TRBD2 (6 bases each). CDR1 and CDR2 from the germline V gene are MNHNS and SASEGT. Trimming pared 3 bases from V and 6 bases from J, leaving 9 bases between. This CDR3 region has 13 residues. The CDR3 nucleotides are TGTGCCAGCAGTGACGGGGGCCTCAATGAGCAGTTCTTC. It specifies CASSDGGLNEQFF.

J is TRBJ2-1 and V is TRBV19; 7 positions agree with TRBD2. CDR3 length: 14 amino acids. The V segment lost 6 bases and the J segment 6 bases; nucleotides outside the gene matches: 8. Germline CDR1 and CDR2: LNHDA and SQIVND (reference sequence). Here the CDR3 reads CASRGGGDLNEQFF. The CDR3 DNA reads TGTGCCAGTAGGGGCGGGGGTGACCTCAATGAGCAGTTCTTC.

The gene calls are TRBV5-1 and TRBJ2-3, with a possible D match to TRBD2 (5 bases). The V and J ends lost 0 bases and 0 bases respectively, with 14 bases between them. From germline, CDR1 is SGHRS and CDR2 YFSETQ. The CDR3 is 17 residues long. CDR3 DNA sequence: TGCGCCAGCAGCTTGGCCGGGTGGGAGATCAGCACAGATACGCAGTATTTT. Translated: CASSLAGWEISTDTQYF.

The J gene is TRBJ1-6, the V gene TRBV30; weak D call: TRBD1 (5 bases). The CDR3 is 12 residues long. V shed 8 bases and J shed 5 bases, with 10 bases lying between them. Germline V lookup: CDR1 GTSNPN, CDR2 SVGIG (reference sequence). The CDR3 is CASRTNNSPLHF. CDR3 coding DNA: TGTGCCAGTCGGACAAATAATTCACCCCTCCACTTT.

V gene TRBV5-1 combines with J gene TRBJ2-2; 7 nucleotides match TRBD1. Trimming at V came to 0 bases and at J to 7 bases, leaving 6 bases not matched to a gene. CDR1 and CDR2 (germline): SGHRS, YFSETQ. This CDR3 comprises 15 residues. CDR3 nucleotide sequence: TGCGCCAGCAGCTTGGATCCAGGGGGAATCGGGGAGCTGTTTTTT. This gives the protein CASSLDPGGIGELFF.

This clone was seen a handful of times. This chain connects TRBV5-5 to TRBJ1-2, with D unclear. V was pared by 4 bases and J by 0 bases, with 10 bases between. Germline V gene data show CDR1 as SGHKS and CDR2 as YYEKEE (reference sequence). This CDR3 has 14 amino acids. This chain's CDR3 is CASSPHPANYGYTF. The CDR3 nucleotides read TGTGCCAGCAGCCCTCACCCGGCTAACTATGGCTACACCTTC.

This chain joins TRBV10-3 and TRBJ2-2, with D tentatively TRBD1 or TRBD2 (5 bases each). The CDR3 runs 16 residues. The V gene's germline CDR1 is ENHRY and CDR2 SYGVKD. Trimming cost V 2 bases and J 6 bases, with 16 bases left between them. This CDR3 reads CAISERGTGRSGELFF. CDR3 coding DNA: TGTGCCATCAGTGAGAGAGGGACGGGTCGGTCCGGGGAGCTGTTTTTT.

The rearrangement joins TRBV5-1 to TRBJ2-7; TRBD1 matches at 8 bases. V trimming: 3 bases; J trimming: 7 bases; junction bases outside the gene matches: 9. The CDR3 consists of 14 residues. Germline CDR1 SGHRS, CDR2 YFSETQ. Here the CDR3 reads CASSSGQGGWEQYF. For the CDR3, the DNA is TGCGCCAGCAGCTCAGGACAGGGAGGTTGGGAGCAGTACTTC.

Only a few counts were recorded for this clone. The chain links TRBV21-1 to TRBJ2-5; the tabulated D call, TRBD2, remains unverified against the DNA. TRBV21-1 is described as a pseudogene. This CDR3 region has 18 residues. The CDR3 coding sequence is TGTGCCAGCAGCAAAACGAGACTAGCGGGGGCGATACAAGAGACCCAGTACTTC. This gives the protein CASSKTRLAGAIQETQYF.

The table lists this clone with a count of one. The rearrangement uses TRBV5-1 and TRBJ2-7; maybe TRBD1 (6 bases). The CDR3 loop spans 14 amino acids. Germline V gene sequence: CDR1 SGHRS, CDR2 YFSETQ. Trimming shortened V by 4 bases and J by 0 bases, and 11 bases separated the two germline ends. CDR3 bases: TGCGCCAGCAGCAGAACAGGGAGCTCCTACGAGCAGTACTTC. It encodes CASSRTGSSYEQYF.

The chain links TRBV28 to TRBJ2-3, with 7 bases identical to TRBD1. Germline V gene data show CDR1 as MDHEN and CDR2 as SYDVKM. The ends lost 3 bases at V and 4 bases at J; junction bases unmatched: 7. The CDR3 spans 15 residues. The CDR3 loop is CASSLRGRRADTQYF. CDR3 in DNA: TGTGCCAGCAGTTTGAGGGGGCGAAGGGCAGATACGCAGTATTTT.

The rearrangement joins TRBV6-5 to TRBJ1-2, with TRBD1 matching 8 bases. From germline, CDR1 is MNHEY and CDR2 SVGAGI. V shed 6 bases, J shed 3 bases, and the junction held 9 bases outside the gene matches. The CDR3 is made up of 15 amino acids. CDR3 sequence: CASSRTGLFDYGYTF. Here the CDR3 DNA reads TGTGCCAGCAGCCGGACAGGGCTGTTCGACTATGGCTACACCTTC.